This entry features one T cell receptor (beta chain) sequence. What it binds is unknown. This sample includes further DNA sequences coding for the same CDR3. The source of the sample is a study of T cell responses to AZD1222 COVID-19 vaccine. General study findings and limits: Spike-specific TCR breadth and depth rose after two AZD1222 doses. Sampled repertoires all dated from after the peak T cell response.

Using immunoSEQ multiplex PCR, the repertoire was profiled, and TCRdb retains in-frame clones only, with some absent. The repertoire holds some 140,000 clones, with roughly 89% as singletons. Trimming took 6 bases from V and 2 from J; bases not matched to a gene: 5. From germline, CDR1 is KGHSH and CDR2 LQKENI. The CDR3 sequence is 15 residues long. This TCR derives from an adult in good health. The source was peripheral blood, collected on day 0 of AZD1222 vaccination. The rearrangement links TRBV18 to TRBJ1-1, with 11 bases matching TRBD1. The DNA for the CDR3 is TGTGCCAGCTCGCTTGGGACAGGGGGAAACACTGAAGCTTTCTTT. Translating gives CASSLGTGGNTEAFF.